The present T cell receptor beta chain was sequenced within a study of CD8 T cells in ankylosing spondylitis. Whole-study results and caveats: Ankylosing spondylitis blood appeared to be characterized by a TCR beta motif of 8 or 9 highly homologous variants.

With respect to this clonotype: Its antigen is unknown.

Quantitative molecular-barcoded 5'-RACE generated the TCR beta libraries. Using its own MiXCR run on the 5' RACE reads, TCRdb lists one record per CDR3 protein. In the table there are about 480,000 distinct CDR3 sequences, about 15% of which are singletons. Sequencing used blood, either unsorted or a sorted T cell fraction (not recorded which). The clonotype comes from a male donor with ankylosing spondylitis.

In DNA form, the CDR3 reads TGCGCCAGCAGCCAAGATCACTCGGGGGGGACTGAAGCTTTCTTT. This codes for CASSQDHSGGTEAFF. This chain connects TRBV4-3 to TRBJ1-1; D may be TRBD1 (5 bases). The CDR3 spans 15 residues. The V gene lost 0 bases and the J gene lost 5 bases, with 13 bases spanning the gap. Germline V CDR1 and CDR2: LGHNA, YSLEER.